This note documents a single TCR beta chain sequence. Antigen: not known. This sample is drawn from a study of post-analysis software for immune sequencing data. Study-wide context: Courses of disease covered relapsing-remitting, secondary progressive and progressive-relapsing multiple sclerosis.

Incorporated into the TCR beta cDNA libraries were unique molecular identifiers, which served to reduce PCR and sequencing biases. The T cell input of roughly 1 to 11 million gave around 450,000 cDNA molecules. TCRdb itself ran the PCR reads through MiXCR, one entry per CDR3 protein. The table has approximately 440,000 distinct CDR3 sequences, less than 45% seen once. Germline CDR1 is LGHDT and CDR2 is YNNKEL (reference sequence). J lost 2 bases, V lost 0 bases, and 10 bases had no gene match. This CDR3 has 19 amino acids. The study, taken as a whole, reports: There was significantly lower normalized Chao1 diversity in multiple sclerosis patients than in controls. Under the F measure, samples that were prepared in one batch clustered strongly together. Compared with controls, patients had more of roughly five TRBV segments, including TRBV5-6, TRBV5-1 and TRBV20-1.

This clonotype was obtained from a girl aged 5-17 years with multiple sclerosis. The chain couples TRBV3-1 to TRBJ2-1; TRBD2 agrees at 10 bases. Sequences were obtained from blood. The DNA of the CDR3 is TGTGCCAGCAGCCAAGAGGGAACGGGACTAGCGTTTCCCTACAATGAGCAGTTCTTC. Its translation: CASSQEGTGLAFPYNEQFF.